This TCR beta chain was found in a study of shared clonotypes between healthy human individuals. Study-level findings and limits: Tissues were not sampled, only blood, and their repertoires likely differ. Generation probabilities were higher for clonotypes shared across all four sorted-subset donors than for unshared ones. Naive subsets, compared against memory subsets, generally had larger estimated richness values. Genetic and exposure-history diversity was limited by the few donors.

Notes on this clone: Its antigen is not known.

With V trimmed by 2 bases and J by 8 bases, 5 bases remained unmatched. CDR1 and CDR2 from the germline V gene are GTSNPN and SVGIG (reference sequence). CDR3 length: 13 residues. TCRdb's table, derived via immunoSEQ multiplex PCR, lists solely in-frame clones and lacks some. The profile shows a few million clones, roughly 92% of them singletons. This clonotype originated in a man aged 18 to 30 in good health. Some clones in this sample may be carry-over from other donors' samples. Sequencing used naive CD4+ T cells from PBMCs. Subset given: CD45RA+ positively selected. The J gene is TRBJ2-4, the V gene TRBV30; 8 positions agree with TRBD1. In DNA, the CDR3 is TGTGCCTGGAGTACAGGGGGGTCCGACATTCAGTACTTC. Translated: CAWSTGGSDIQYF.